This T cell receptor beta chain was sequenced for a study of T-cell memory formation after mild COVID-19. This clonotype has a handful of counts. Its target is unknown. Study-level results: CD4+ contracting clones were mainly CM and EM; CD8+ ones, EMRA. A second wave of clones peaked on day 37, and their SARS-CoV-2 specificity went unconfirmed. While clones contracting from day 15 to 85 were balanced between CD4 and CD8, later expanders leaned CD4+.

With constant-segment primers, 5'RACE yielded cDNA libraries of TCR alpha and TCR beta that carried sample barcodes and UMIs. Each CDR3 protein gets one entry after TCRdb re-called the 5' RACE reads with MiXCR. The sample holds about 350,000 distinct CDR3 sequences, around 28% seen once. V lost 5 bases to trimming and J lost 0 bases, with 11 bases between them. Germline V gene sequence: CDR1 SQVTM, CDR2 ANQGSEA. The CDR3 is 13 residues long. The sample comprised PBMCs or a T cell subset sorted from them (not recorded which). V usage is TRBV29-1 and J usage is TRBJ2-7; D is ambiguous. The source is an adult woman who had mild COVID-19 (a few samples of this study predate the infection). Cell type and time point are not known. Here the CDR3 reads CSVSPGFSYEQYF. The DNA of the CDR3 is TGCAGCGTTTCCCCCGGGTTCTCCTACGAGCAGTACTTC.